The T cell receptor beta chain described here comes from a study of Graves' ophthalmopathy and Graves' hyperthyroidism. Patients were left out if they had other autoimmune diseases, uncontrolled infections, pregnancy or lactation. The CDR3 loop spans 17 amino acids. CDR1 is SGHTA, CDR2 FQGNSA, per germline. RNA transcripts yielded amplified TCR beta CDR3 regions. After a first-round RT-PCR with HTBI primers, a second-round multiplex PCR was run. From the multiplex PCR reads, TCRdb called clonotypes with MiXCR, one entry per CDR3 protein. The table has approximately 1.2 million distinct CDR3 sequences, 35% to 40% seen once. About this clonotype: At one end the junction does not follow the germline gene, possibly because of a read error.

The chain links TRBV7-2 to TRBJ2-2; D is ambiguous. The sequencing sample was made of peripheral blood or thyroid tissue (not recorded which). The origin of this receptor is an adult man with Graves' hyperthyroidism. The CDR3 bases are TGCGCCAGCAGCCAAGAAGTCCTGGGGTTTTCAACCGGGGAGCTGTTTTTT. Translating gives CASSQEVLGFSTGELFF.